Listed below are T cell receptor beta chains from one sample, sequenced in a study of T cells in Graves' hyperthyroidism and ophthalmopathy. TCRdb reprocessed the multiplex PCR reads with MiXCR, giving one entry per CDR3 protein. Seen here are about 610,000 distinct CDR3 sequences, under 15% observed once, and the top ten hold around 4.5%. Sequenced material: blood. These receptors all stem from a woman between 40 and 55 years old with Graves' ophthalmopathy. The CDR3 runs from the conserved cysteine through the conserved F or W. A D gene is named only where the DNA matches it firmly. Rows give clone size only sometimes, using once, few, many, or a class for an expanded clone.

clone_size,j_call,d_call,v_call,cdr3_nt,cdr3_aa
-,TRBJ1-2,-,TRBV2,TGTGCCAGCAAGTTGGAGGGGTCCCGCTCCTATGGCTACACCTTC,CASKLEGSRSYGYTF
few,TRBJ1-1,TRBD1,TRBV11-2,TGTGCCAGCAGCTCCGGGGGGGACAGGGCAAACACTGAAGCTTTCTTT,CASSSGGDRANTEAFF
many,TRBJ2-7,-,TRBV12-5,TGTGCTAGTGGTTTAGAGTTGGGCTCCTACGAGCAGTACTTC,CASGLELGSYEQYF
many,TRBJ2-7,-,TRBV6-2/TRBV6-3,TGTGCCAGCAGAGCCAGCGCCTCCTACGAGCAGTACTTC,CASRASASYEQYF
many,TRBJ2-5,TRBD1,TRBV20-1,TGCAGTGCTAGTCCCCTCGGACAGGACCAAGAGACCCAGTACTTC,CSASPLGQDQETQYF
many,TRBJ2-7,-,TRBV28,TGTGCCAGCAGTTCTTTATTGGCCACAGCCTACGAGCAGTACTTC,CASSSLLATAYEQYF
many,TRBJ1-1,TRBD1,TRBV29-1,TGCAGCCTTCAGACAGGGGCGAACACTGAAGCTTTCTTT,CSLQTGANTEAFF
-,TRBJ1-1,-,TRBV15,TGTGCCACCAGCAGGGGCTATTCGGCGGAATCTGAAGCTTTCTTT,CATSRGYSAESEAFF
many,TRBJ2-2,-,TRBV7-6,TGTGCCAGCAGCTTAGCAGTAACCGGGGAGCTGTTTTTT,CASSLAVTGELFF
many,TRBJ2-7,-,TRBV12-3/TRBV12-4,TGTGCCAGCAGTTTTTCCCCTTATGGCGAGCAGTACTTC,CASSFSPYGEQYF
-,TRBJ1-1,-,TRBV3-1,TGTGCCAGCAGCCATTCTTACCGAGAAGCTTTCTTT,CASSHSYREAFF
many,TRBJ2-7,-,TRBV19,TGTGCCAGTAGCCCTGGGTGGGGTAATTCCTACGAGCAGTACTTC,CASSPGWGNSYEQYF
many,TRBJ2-2,-,TRBV28,TGTGCCACCTACGGGACCAATCGACCCGGGGAGCTGTTTTTT,CATYGTNRPGELFF
few,TRBJ1-3,-,TRBV9,TGTGCCAGCAGCGTAGACCAGGGGACGAGAGGGAACACCATATATTTT,CASSVDQGTRGNTIYF
many,TRBJ2-7,-,TRBV6-5,TGTGCCAGCAGTACTCCCCTCAGGACAGTCTACGAGCAGTACTTC,CASSTPLRTVYEQYF
many,TRBJ1-3,-,TRBV7-2,TGTGCCAGCAGCTTACAGGGAGGAGGAGGAAACACCATATATTTT,CASSLQGGGGNTIYF
many,TRBJ1-1,-,TRBV20-1,TGCAGTGCTAGAGATGAGGGGGGGAACACTGAAGCTTTCTTT,CSARDEGGNTEAFF
few,TRBJ1-1,TRBD1,TRBV7-2,TGTGCCAGCAGCTGGACAGGGGTGAACACTGAAGCTTTCTTT,CASSWTGVNTEAFF
few,TRBJ1-1,-,TRBV6-2/TRBV6-3,TGTGCCAGCAGTCTCTTTTCAGGGGCTACTGAAGCTTTCTTT,CASSLFSGATEAFF
-,TRBJ2-5,-,TRBV7-8,TGTGCCAGCAGCCCGACTAGTTATGCAGAGACCCAGTACTTC,CASSPTSYAETQYF
-,TRBJ2-7,-,TRBV6-2/TRBV6-3,TGTGCCAGCGGGGAGCACAAGGGGGTCTACGAGCAGTACTTC,CASGEHKGVYEQYF
many,TRBJ2-7,TRBD2,TRBV6-5,TGTGCCAGCAGTTACTCGACGCTAGCGGGGGGCGAGAAGTACTTC,CASSYSTLAGGEKYF
many,TRBJ2-7,TRBD1,TRBV6-2/TRBV6-3,TGTGCCAGCAGTTGGGACAGGGATTCCTACGAGCAGTACTTC,CASSWDRDSYEQYF
many,TRBJ1-3,-,TRBV28,TGTGCCAGCAGTTCACGGGGCGGTGGAAACACCATATATTTT,CASSSRGGGNTIYF
many,TRBJ2-7,-,TRBV20-1,TGCAGTGCTAGAGACGTCCGCGGCAGGGATCGGGAGCAGTACTTC,CSARDVRGRDREQYF
few,TRBJ2-7,-,TRBV20-1,TGCAGTGCTAGAGATGCATCTCCATACGAGCAGTACTTC,CSARDASPYEQYF
many,TRBJ2-2,-,TRBV7-2,TGTGCCAGCAGCCTAACGACATGGAACACCGGGGAGCTGTTTTTT,CASSLTTWNTGELFF
-,TRBJ1-1,-,TRBV3-1,TGTGCCAGCAGCCAAGAAAGGACCTTCAACACTGAAGCTTTCTTT,CASSQERTFNTEAFF
-,TRBJ2-7,-,TRBV5-6,TGTGCCAGCAGCCGGACCGAAGAAGCCTACGAGCAGTACTTC,CASSRTEEAYEQYF
many,TRBJ2-1,TRBD2,TRBV29-1,TGCAGCGTTTCTAGCGGGAGGACAGGCGATGAGCAGTTCTTC,CSVSSGRTGDEQFF
-,TRBJ1-1,-,TRBV6-2/TRBV6-3,TGTGCCAGCAGTTACGTGGGACACGCGAACACTGAAGCTTTCTTT,CASSYVGHANTEAFF
many,TRBJ2-2,-,TRBV28,TGTGCCAGCAGTGGGGATGGGGGCCTCGGGTCGGAGCTGTTTTTT,CASSGDGGLGSELFF
-,TRBJ2-5,TRBD1,TRBV6-1,TGTGCCAGCAGTCCCTGGGGGACAGGGGGCCGGAAGACCCAGTACTTC,CASSPWGTGGRKTQYF
many,TRBJ2-4,-,TRBV27,TGTGCCAGCAGTTCAACCTTAGCCAAAAACATTCAGTACTTC,CASSSTLAKNIQYF
-,TRBJ1-2,-,TRBV20-1,TGCAGTGCACTGACAGACAACTATGGCTACACCTTC,CSALTDNYGYTF
once,TRBJ1-1,TRBD1,TRBV6-2/TRBV6-3,TGTGCCAGCAGTTACTCCATTAGAACAGGGGGCGGTCCGAACACTGAAGCTTTCTTT,CASSYSIRTGGGPNTEAFF
-,TRBJ2-7,TRBD2,TRBV18,TGTGCCAGCTCACCCAGGACTAGCCCTACTTCTACCGTCTTCGAGCAGTACTTC,CASSPRTSPTSTVFEQYF
-,TRBJ2-2,TRBD1,TRBV4-3,TGCGCCAGCAGCCAAGATAGGACAGGGAACACCGGGGAGCTGTTTTTT,CASSQDRTGNTGELFF
many,TRBJ2-5,-,TRBV5-8,TGTGCCAGCAGCCCACGTGCAGAGACCCAGTACTTC,CASSPRAETQYF
-,TRBJ2-5,TRBD2,TRBV29-1,TGCAGCGTCCCTCCTGGGACTAGCGGGGGAGGGCCTTACCAAGAGACCCAGTACTTC,CSVPPGTSGGGPYQETQYF
once,TRBJ2-2,-,TRBV11-2,TGTGCCAGCAGCTTATATCCCGACGGGCGTGGGACCGGGGAGCTGTTTTTT,CASSLYPDGRGTGELFF
many,TRBJ2-5,TRBD1,TRBV18,TGTGCCAGCTCACCACGACAGGGGGCTGGGGAGACCCAGTACTTC,CASSPRQGAGETQYF
many,TRBJ1-2,-,TRBV27,TGTGCCAGCACCAGCAGGTACCCTTATGGCTACACCTTC,CASTSRYPYGYTF
many,TRBJ2-7,TRBD1,TRBV20-1,TGCAGTGCGCCGAGGGACAGCTCCTACGAGCAGTACTTC,CSAPRDSSYEQYF
-,TRBJ1-5,TRBD1,TRBV10-3,TGTGCCATCAGTGGAGGACAGGGGATCAATCAGCCCCAGCATTTT,CAISGGQGINQPQHF
many,TRBJ1-2,-,TRBV28,TGTGCCAGCAGCCCTCCGACCCCTGGCTACACCTTC,CASSPPTPGYTF
many,TRBJ2-7,-,TRBV4-1,TGCGCCAGCAGCCTGGACAGACCCTACGAGCAGTACTTC,CASSLDRPYEQYF
once,TRBJ2-1,TRBD2,TRBV7-8,TGTGCCAGCAGCCCCGGGACTAGCGGGTCAAGCTCCTACAATGAGCAGTTCTTC,CASSPGTSGSSSYNEQFF
many,TRBJ1-1,-,TRBV7-8,TGTGCCAGCAGCTTAGAAAGCGAGAACACTGAAGCTTTCTTT,CASSLESENTEAFF